This paragraph covers one T cell receptor (beta chain) sequence. Its target antigen remains unknown. No much larger clone exists at a distance of one base, and base qualities are not known. TCRbeta CDR3 regions were amplified from genomic DNA using the immunoSEQ Assay, a bias-controlled multiplex PCR. In the original analysis: Nucleated cell counts per sample were estimated from amplification of reference gene primers within the assay. Sequence reads were collapsed and filtered to measure the absolute abundance of every unique TCRbeta CDR3 rearrangement. For each sample, productive Simpson clonality was calculated by taking the square root of Simpson's diversity index across productive rearrangements. This is the immuneACCESS table as TCRdb keeps it, with only in-frame sequences that have V and J called. A part of the clones is gone; compared with another copy, unresolved V genes explain less than half, and the rest is unexplained. V and J calls and clone size are those listed in that table; D and trimming were worked out from the DNA. The sample yields over 110,000 clones; approximately 80% were counted once. Clones ranked in the top ten supply under 4.5% of the sample.

These data belong to a study of blood T cell repertoires in COVID-19 (TCRdb year 2020). In the study overall: For ImmuneRACE Cohort 3, a participant was defined as recovered based on two consecutive negative NP/OP PCR tests, clearance by a healthcare professional, or resolution of symptoms. The sample metadata nearly always contained a de-identified subject ID, COVID-19 status, age in years and sex. Where available, HLA class I and class II types were taken from metadata supplied by the sample provider and were not determined by assay-based typing. The samples were drawn from the first 160 participants of the ongoing ImmuneRACE study and from 1,200 or so subjects provided by 6 global collaborators. Subjects who had been exposed to COVID-19, were actively infected with it, or had recovered from it provided the deeply sampled blood TCRbeta repertoires that made up the dataset. The repertoires were made available in a free public database intended to serve as a resource for research on the immune response to SARS-CoV-2. The collaborator samples originated in the United States, Italy and Spain and spanned the acute and convalescent phases of COVID-19. The material from the prospective study consisted of cDNA or gDNA derived from T cells, B-cell-depleted T cells, or PBMCs.

On the study overall, not on this receptor specifically: The quantity of clinical and demographic metadata differed by source and by participant and was supplied without curation.

The CDR3 has 16 amino acids, counting the end cysteine and phenylalanine. The kept DNA is CDR3 alone, 48 bases in frame from the first base. The germline V end is reduced by 2 bases and the J end by 2 bases; junction bases left unmatched: 7. In the germline V gene, CDR1 corresponds to SGDLS and CDR2 to YYNGEE. Participants in the prospective study were aged 18 to 89 years, lived in about two dozen United States geographic areas, and enrolled through a virtual design. To assign participants to cohorts, the prospective study relied on clinical history that participants themselves reported in a screening survey and a study questionnaire. In the prospective study, mobile phlebotomists collected whole blood, serum and a nasopharyngeal or oropharyngeal swab from each participant. Additional blood draws and questionnaires over an approximately 2-month period could optionally be provided by prospective study participants. Before DNA extraction, prospective study blood samples were shipped either frozen or at room temperature.

The receptor's source is a man between 45 and 60 years old in a cohort exposed to, infected with or recovered from COVID-19 (not recorded which). The chain uses TRBV9 and TRBJ2-3; TRBD2 lines up with 8 middle nucleotides. The sequencing input was PBMCs or T cells enriched from blood (not recorded which). The CDR3 here reads CASSVLIAGSTDTQYF. The DNA sequence is TGTGCCAGCAGCGTTCTTATAGCGGGGTCCACAGATACGCAGTATTTT.